This TCR beta chain was obtained from a study of shared clonotypes between healthy human individuals (dated by TCRdb to about 2020). With regard to the full study: The cohort included a few men and a couple of women between 18 and 49 years of age. For each donor, CD4 naive and CD4 memory were each given three plates, CD8 naive was given two plates, and CD8 memory was given one plate. Blood TCR repertoires of five healthy adults were deeply sequenced to estimate repertoire size and the extent of clonotype sharing between individuals. Libraries were prepared and TCR repertoires were sequenced by different laboratories using diverse techniques, in order to increase sequencing depth and limit assay-specific biases. Between about 0.8 and 9 billion PBMCs per donor were obtained by leukapheresis. What the research found in general, with its limitations: Clonotypes shared by all four sorted-subset donors showed higher generation probabilities than non-shared clonotypes. Rarefaction of sorted-subset datasets indicated incomplete sequencing despite the large sequencing depth. Sampling was restricted to blood, and TCR repertoires in tissues likely differ from the TCR repertoires found in blood. The genetic and exposure-history diversity represented was limited by the small number of donors. Naive subsets generally had larger estimated clonotype richness than memory subsets did. Pairwise subsampling led to the expectation that sequencing depth would affect the degree of clonotype sharing among donors. When several donors were compared, the shared fraction of clonotypes was about 5% for naive CD4, 3.5% for naive CD8, 2.3% for memory CD4, and less than 0.5% for memory CD8.

The V end loses 5 bases and the J end loses 0 bases, and a stretch of 3 bases separates them. From the cysteine up to the phenylalanine, the CDR3 has a length of 12 residues. Just the 36-base CDR3 DNA is kept, in frame starting at base 1. CDR1 and CDR2, looked up from the germline V gene (reference sequence), are WNHNN and SYGVQD. This clone was picked up many times. This receptor's antigen is unknown. The input lacks base qualities; no much larger clone sits a single base away. The identical CDR3 is also encoded by other nucleotide sequences in the sample. Donors were healthy HIV-negative adults with no recently reported acute infections or vaccinations. All donors were Caucasian adults living in Nashville, Tennessee, USA. The CD8 memory samples were a combination of magnetically selected CD45RO+ cells and CCR7-negative CD45RA+ effector memory (TemRA) cells. Blood was collected by leukapheresis, and PBMCs were isolated by Ficoll-Histopaque density gradient centrifugation and then cryopreserved in liquid nitrogen vapor phase. Analytical flow cytometry was used to check the purity and quantity of every magnetically sorted T cell population. Genomic DNA was isolated from every sorted fraction and measured by UV absorbance on a Nanodrop 2000c.

Using the deep immunoSEQ assay, multiplex PCR amplified TCR CDR3 regions from genomic DNA. For each cell subset, the extracted genomic DNA was distributed evenly across all wells of several immunoSEQ 96-well plates, and each plate served as one replicate. For sorted subsets, each replicate PCR was loaded with roughly 200 ng genomic DNA, equivalent to 30,000 or so T cell genomes. Purified libraries were measured with a Qubit 3.0 fluorometer, size-checked on a Bioanalyzer 2100, and measured again with the KAPA Library Quantification kit. Every immunoSEQ 96-well plate was sequenced on a dedicated single-read 150-cycle Illumina NextSeq 550 flow cell. Turning to the authors' computational methods: Because only junctional sequences without quality scores were contained in the immunoSEQ output, filtering matching that applied to full-length reads could not be performed. Sequences were annotated with PyIR, a Python wrapper for IgBLAST v1.9, using IMGT germline references to assign V/J genes and CDR3. Any read was removed if the V/J assignment was weak (E-value above 1e-6), the CDR3 was missing, or the read contained stop codons, out-of-frame junctions, or ambiguous translated residues. V3J clonotypes were defined as sequences sharing an identical inferred V gene, J gene, and CDR3 amino acid sequence. Percentage overlap between repertoires was calculated by dividing the number of shared unique clonotypes by the size of the smaller repertoire. RTK rarefaction, the Chao1 estimator, and Recon v2.1 estimates of unobserved clonotypes were used to assess repertoire richness. For all TCRbeta clonotypes obtained by the gDNA method from a handful of donors, generation probabilities were computed with OLGA. TCRdb limited this immuneACCESS table to in-frame rearrangements with V and J called. A share of clones is missing; checked studies link under half to unresolved V genes, and the rest is unexplained. That table supplies the V and J calls and clone size; D and trimming were determined from the DNA. In all, the sample holds 100,000 to 120,000 clones, and roughly two thirds of those were seen once. The top ten clonotypes cover about 25% of the sample.

The clonotype originates from a woman aged 25 to 45 in good health. Rearrangement joined TRBV10-1 to TRBJ2-3; the D gene identity is not certain. The specimen sequenced was memory CD8+ T cells sorted from blood. What this sample's cell subset or site label stands for: CD45RO+ cells pooled with CCR7-negative TemRA cells. The DNA sequence is as follows: TGCGCCAGCAGTTATAGCACAGATACGCAGTATTTT. Its amino acids are CASSYSTDTQYF.